This passage covers 30 T cell receptor beta chains from one sample sequenced in a study of shared clonotypes between healthy human individuals. Using immunoSEQ multiplex PCR, the repertoire was profiled, and TCRdb retains in-frame clones only, with some absent. The sample gives some 2,400,000 clones, approximately 95% of which show up once; 0.13% is in the top ten. Sequencing was carried out using naive CD4+ T cells sorted from blood. Specified subset: CD45RA+ positively selected. These receptors came from a man aged 18-30 years in good health.

The chain joins TRBV5-6 to TRBJ1-6; D not resolved. Germline loops: CDR1 SGHDT, CDR2 YYEEEE. The ends were cut back, 4 bases at V and 9 bases at J, with 8 bases in the middle. The length of the CDR3 is 12 residues. In DNA form, the CDR3 reads TGTGCCAGCAGCATCCCCCTTTCACCCCTCCACTTT. Its translation is CASSIPLSPLHF.

The chain has TRBV25-1 and TRBJ2-7; perhaps TRBD2 as D (6 bases). This CDR3 is 14 amino acids long. The germline V gene has CDR1 MGHDK and CDR2 SYGVNS. V dropped 4 bases and J dropped 7 bases, with 17 bases sitting between them. The CDR3 loop reads CASSGMGPAGEQYF. As DNA, the CDR3 is TGTGCCAGCAGTGGGATGGGACCGGCGGGGGAGCAGTACTTC.

The J gene is TRBJ2-1, the V gene TRBV6-5; 10 bases match TRBD1. The V segment lost 5 bases and the J segment 7 bases; nucleotides outside the gene matches: 8. This CDR3 has 15 amino acids. CDR1 MNHEY and CDR2 SVGAGI come from the germline V gene. This chain's CDR3 is CASSRTGGNKNEQFF. The DNA of the CDR3 is TGTGCCAGCAGTCGGACAGGGGGGAATAAAAATGAGCAGTTCTTC.

This clone was seen a single time. The V gene is TRBV19, the J gene TRBJ2-3; a possible D gene is TRBD1 (6 bases). Trimming removed 3 bases at V and 4 bases at J, with 11 bases between. The CDR3 runs 14 residues. CDR1 and CDR2 from the germline V gene are LNHDA and SQIVND (reference sequence). The CDR3 DNA reads as TGTGCCAGTAGTATCAACAGGGACGCAGATACGCAGTATTTT. This translates into CASSINRDADTQYF. Full variable domain (outside the CDR3, taken from reference TRBV19 and TRBJ2-3): DGGITQSPKYLFRKEGQNVTLSCEQNLNHDAMYWYRQDPGQGLRLIYYSQIVNDFQKGDIAEGYSVSREKKESFPLTVTSAQKNPTAFYLCASSINRDADTQYFGPGTRLTVL.

The rearrangement joins TRBV10-3 to TRBJ2-5; no clear D. The germline V gene has CDR1 ENHRY and CDR2 SYGVKD. The length of the CDR3 is 16 residues. The ends were cut back, 4 bases at V and 1 base at J, with 16 bases in the middle. CDR3 in amino acids: CAISGSRDWGQETQYF. The CDR3 DNA follows: TGTGCCATCAGTGGATCTAGAGATTGGGGCCAAGAGACCCAGTACTTC.

V and J are TRBV5-4 and TRBJ2-6; TRBD2 agrees at 12 bases. The ends lost 2 bases at V and 0 bases at J; junction bases unmatched: 3. The germline V gene has CDR1 SGHNT and CDR2 YYREEE (reference sequence). The CDR3 has 18 residues. CDR3 protein: CASSFGTSGRSGANVLTF. The CDR3 nucleotides read TGTGCCAGCAGCTTTGGGACTAGCGGGCGCTCTGGGGCCAACGTCCTGACTTTC.

The chain is built from TRBV20-1 and TRBJ2-7; D possibly corresponds to TRBD2 (6 bases). V lost 3 bases to trimming and J lost 7 bases, with 10 bases between them. CDR3 length equals 11 residues. Germline lookup yields CDR1 DFQATT and CDR2 SNEGSKA (reference sequence). CDR3 sequence reads: CSASVGREQYF. The CDR3 coding sequence is TGCAGTGCTAGTGTAGGGAGGGAGCAGTACTTC.

The V and J genes are TRBV11-2 and TRBJ1-6; no reliable D call. Trimming stripped 5 bases from V and 5 bases from J, with 19 bases between. CDR3 size: 17 residues. CDR1 and CDR2 (germline): SGHAT, FQNNGV. CDR3 bases: TGTGCCAGCAGCCGGACCGGGCTCTTTGGGGATAATTCACCCCTCCACTTT. Its protein product is CASSRTGLFGDNSPLHF.

The chain combines TRBV6-1 with TRBJ1-1; TRBD1 might be the D (5 bases). Trimming stripped 8 bases from V and 3 bases from J, with 13 bases between. CDR1 MNHNS and CDR2 SASEGT come from the germline V gene. The CDR3 spans 13 residues. CDR3 sequence reads: CASLRGGDTEAFF. The CDR3 nucleotides are TGTGCCAGCCTCCGGGGGGGTGACACTGAAGCTTTCTTT.

The CDR3 loop reads CASSQDRGWTSGTNEQFF. Here the CDR3 DNA reads TGCGCCAGCAGCCAAGATAGGGGGTGGACTAGCGGGACTAATGAGCAGTTCTTC. The chain is built from TRBV4-3 and TRBJ2-1; 12 bases line up with TRBD2. The CDR3 sequence is 18 residues long. V lost 0 bases to trimming and J lost 7 bases; unmatched junction nucleotides: 10. Germline CDR1 and CDR2: LGHNA and YSLEER.

The V gene is TRBV7-8, the J gene TRBJ2-5, with D hard to call. Germline CDR1 SGHVS, CDR2 FQNEAQ. Trimming removed 6 bases from V and 0 bases from J, with 14 bases in between. The CDR3 has 15 amino acids. The CDR3: CASRGYRTYQETQYF. In DNA, the CDR3 is TGTGCCAGCAGAGGTTACAGAACGTACCAAGAGACCCAGTACTTC.

J is TRBJ2-5 and V is TRBV11-1; D tentatively fits TRBD1 or TRBD2 (6 bases each). There are 16 residues in the CDR3. CDR1 is SGHAT and CDR2 is FQDESV in the germline V gene (reference sequence). V was trimmed by 0 bases and J by 5 bases, leaving 16 bases between them. The CDR3 loop is CASSLAYGGPEETQYF. In nucleotides, the CDR3 is TGTGCCAGCAGCTTAGCGTATGGGGGGCCGGAGGAGACCCAGTACTTC.

The rearrangement joins TRBV27 to TRBJ2-2; 7 bases align to TRBD1. The V gene end was trimmed by 7 bases and the J gene end by 8 bases; junction bases not matched to a gene: 7. CDR1 and CDR2 from the germline V gene are MNHEY and SMNVEV (reference sequence). This CDR3 has 13 residues. CDR3 residues: CASTPTGAGELFF. CDR3 in DNA: TGTGCCAGCACTCCTACAGGGGCGGGGGAGCTGTTTTTT.

The V gene is TRBV27, the J gene TRBJ2-7; D perhaps matches TRBD1 (5 bases). Germline V gene lookup returns CDR1 MNHEY and CDR2 SMNVEV (reference sequence). Trimming stripped 5 bases from V and 7 bases from J, with 21 bases between. This CDR3 has 15 amino acids. CDR3 sequence reads: CASSPPGYRVEEQYF. The CDR3 coding sequence is TGTGCCAGCAGTCCCCCAGGGTACCGCGTGGAGGAGCAGTACTTC.

The chain joins TRBV6-5 to TRBJ1-4; 7 bases are a match to TRBD1. Germline CDR1 and CDR2: MNHEY and SVGAGI. The CDR3 consists of 15 residues. Unmatched junction bases numbered 6, after V lost 6 bases and J lost 2 bases. This chain's CDR3 is CASSPGGPTNEKLFF. CDR3 nucleotide sequence: TGTGCCAGCAGCCCAGGGGGGCCCACTAATGAAAAACTGTTTTTT.

The chain links TRBV6-5 to TRBJ2-3, with TRBD1 identical over 10 bases. Germline CDR1 is MNHEY and CDR2 is SVGAGI. V gave up 5 bases and J gave up 8 bases; unmatched junction bases: 4. This CDR3 contains 13 residues. The CDR3 sequence is CASSTRQGATQYF. In DNA, the CDR3 is TGTGCCAGCAGTACTCGACAGGGGGCTACGCAGTATTTT.

The chain recombines TRBV7-2 with TRBJ2-5, with TRBD1 identical over 8 bases. CDR3 length equals 15 residues. V was clipped by 3 bases and J by 5 bases; unmatched bases: 8. Germline-derived CDR1 and CDR2 are SGHTA and FQGNSA. The CDR3 loop is CASSLRQGAWETQYF. The CDR3 DNA reads TGTGCCAGCAGCTTGAGGCAGGGGGCATGGGAGACCCAGTACTTC.

DNA of the CDR3: TGCGCCAGCAGCCAAACGAGCGGGGGGGCCAGCTATGAGCAGTTCTTC. Translation: CASSQTSGGASYEQFF. The chain has TRBV4-1 and TRBJ2-1, with TRBD2 matching 10 bases. Trimming at V came to 2 bases and at J to 8 bases, leaving 9 bases not matched to a gene. From germline, CDR1 is MGHRA and CDR2 YSYEKL. This CDR3 comprises 16 residues.

This clone was recorded only once. The V call is TRBV27, the J call TRBJ2-1; weak D call: TRBD2 (6 bases). Trimming removed 8 bases from V and 8 bases from J, with 22 bases in between. The CDR3 consists of 15 residues. Germline CDR1 reads MNHEY; CDR2 reads SMNVEV (reference sequence). CDR3 bases: TGTGCCAGCTGCGTGGAGGGTCGTAAAGAGGATGAGCAGTTCTTC. Protein product: CASCVEGRKEDEQFF.

This rearrangement joins TRBV10-3 to TRBJ1-5, with 11 positions matching TRBD1. The CDR3 has 15 amino acids. The junction had 7 bases not matched to a gene; V was cut back by 8 bases and J by 4 bases. The germline V gene encodes CDR1 ENHRY and CDR2 SYGVKD. The DNA of the CDR3 is TGTGCCATCCGGGGACAGGGGGTTGGTAATCAGCCCCAGCATTTT. It encodes CAIRGQGVGNQPQHF.

The V gene is TRBV7-8, the J gene TRBJ2-1; D is undetermined. V lost 1 base and J 5 bases, leaving 15 bases between the germline ends. Germline CDR1 reads SGHVS; CDR2 reads FQNEAQ. This CDR3 has 16 amino acids. The CDR3 DNA sequence: TGTGCCAGCAGCTTAGGTTATTGGCTAGACAACAATGAGCAGTTCTTC. This gives the protein CASSLGYWLDNNEQFF.

The chain carries TRBV5-1 and TRBJ2-1, with 16 nucleotides matching TRBD2. CDR3 length equals 14 residues. Per germline, CDR1 SGHRS and CDR2 YFSETQ. V lost 3 bases to trimming and J lost 14 bases; unmatched junction nucleotides: 5. The CDR3 DNA reads as TGCGCCAGCAGCTCCGGGACTAGCGGGGGGGAGGAGTTCTTC. It is translated as CASSSGTSGGEEFF.

Remarks on this clone: Other DNA sequences of this sample code for an identical CDR3. This rearrangement joins TRBV5-1 to TRBJ2-3, with D unresolved. The CDR3 is 14 residues long. Trimming shortened V by 1 base and J by 3 bases, and 9 bases separated the two germline ends. Germline CDR1 is SGHRS and CDR2 is YFSETQ. DNA of the CDR3: TGCGCCAGCAGCTTGACCGTGGGAACAGATACGCAGTATTTT. Protein: CASSLTVGTDTQYF.

The chain is built from TRBV29-1 and TRBJ2-6, with a possible D match to TRBD1 (6 bases). The CDR3 is 14 residues long. The V gene lost 4 bases and the J gene lost 0 bases, with 7 bases spanning the gap. Germline V gene sequence: CDR1 SQVTM, CDR2 ANQGSEA. CDR3 nucleotides: TGCAGCGTTGCAGGGGCCTCTGGGGCCAACGTCCTGACTTTC. Encoded protein: CSVAGASGANVLTF.

This clone has only a few counts. V usage is TRBV6-1 and J usage is TRBJ1-2; D is ambiguous. The CDR3 sequence is 12 residues long. V shed 2 bases and J shed 11 bases, with 12 bases lying between them. Germline V CDR1 and CDR2: MNHNS, SASEGT. The CDR3 DNA sequence: TGTGCCAGCAGTGAACACGTGATTGGGTACACCTTC. Its protein is CASSEHVIGYTF.

The chain combines TRBV28 with TRBJ1-2; D gene uncertain. With 5 bases removed from V and 2 bases from J, the gap between germline ends came to 12 bases. Germline CDR1 is MDHEN and CDR2 is SYDVKM. This CDR3 has 14 amino acids. CDR3 amino acids: CASSLVAGNYGYTF. In nucleotides, the CDR3 is TGTGCCAGCAGTCTCGTGGCAGGCAACTATGGCTACACCTTC.

V and J are TRBV30 and TRBJ2-7; 14 bases match TRBD2. Per the germline V gene, CDR1 is GTSNPN and CDR2 is SVGIG (reference sequence). The junction had 11 bases not matched to a gene; V was cut back by 5 bases and J by 5 bases. This CDR3 has 16 residues. The CDR3 is CAWARGLAGGPDEQYF. The CDR3 coding sequence is TGTGCCTGGGCCAGAGGACTAGCGGGAGGACCCGACGAGCAGTACTTC.

The gene calls are TRBV18 and TRBJ1-4; a weak D match, TRBD1 (6 bases). The CDR3 totals 14 residues. V lost 3 bases and J lost 6, with 11 bases in between. CDR1 KGHSH and CDR2 LQKENI come from the germline V gene. This CDR3 reads CASSPRGRYEKLFF. For the CDR3, the DNA is TGTGCCAGCTCACCCAGGGGCCGGTATGAAAAACTGTTTTTT.

This clone has just one count. The rearrangement links TRBV7-9 to TRBJ2-7, with TRBD1 matching over 8 bases. The CDR3 is 15 amino acids. Losses at the gene ends were 1 base for V and 5 bases for J; bases not matched to a gene: 7. Per germline, CDR1 SEHNR and CDR2 FQNEAQ (reference sequence). The CDR3 region is CASSLVRDRTHEQYF. The CDR3 DNA follows: TGTGCCAGCAGCTTAGTTCGGGACAGGACTCACGAGCAGTACTTC.

This chain links TRBV5-6 with TRBJ2-2, with TRBD1 as a possible D gene (6 bases). The CDR3 is 16 residues long. V was clipped by 0 bases and J by 1 base, with 10 bases between them. The V gene's germline CDR1 is SGHDT and CDR2 YYEEEE. This CDR3 reads CASSLVGALNTGELFF. The CDR3 DNA reads TGTGCCAGCAGCTTGGTGGGGGCTTTGAACACCGGGGAGCTGTTTTTT. Full variable domain (rest looked up from reference TRBV5-6 and TRBJ2-2): DAGVTQSPTHLIKTRGQQVTLRCSPKSGHDTVSWYQQALGQGPQFIFQYYEEEERQRGNFPDRFSGHQFPNYSSELNVNALLLGDSALYLCASSLVGALNTGELFFGEGSRLTVL.